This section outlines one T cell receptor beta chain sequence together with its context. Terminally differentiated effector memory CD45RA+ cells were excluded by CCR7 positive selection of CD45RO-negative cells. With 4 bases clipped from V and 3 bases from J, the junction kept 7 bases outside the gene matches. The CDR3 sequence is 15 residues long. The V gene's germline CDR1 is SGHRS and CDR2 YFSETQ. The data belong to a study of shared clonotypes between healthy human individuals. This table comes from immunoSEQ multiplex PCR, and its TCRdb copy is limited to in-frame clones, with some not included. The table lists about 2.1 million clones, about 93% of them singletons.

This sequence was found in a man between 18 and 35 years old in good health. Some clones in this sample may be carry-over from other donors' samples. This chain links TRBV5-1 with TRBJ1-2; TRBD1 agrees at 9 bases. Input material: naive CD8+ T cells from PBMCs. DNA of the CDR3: TGCGCCAGCAGCGGATCACAGGGGGCGGACTATGGCTACACCTTC. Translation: CASSGSQGADYGYTF.